This TCR beta chain is from a study of cytomegalovirus exposure and HLA in healthy donors. Across the whole study: Earlier, almost 120 million unique TCR beta sequences were recovered from approximately 180 million T cells by an analysis. Among 350 to 500 genotyped donors, 65% to 90% fell in the Caucasian-associated ancestry cluster.

Amplification used 60 Vbeta primers and 13 Jbeta primers. Some clones are missing from TCRdb's copy, which holds only in-frame ones; the method was immunoSEQ multiplex PCR. The profile covers 150,000 to 200,000 clones, with around nine tenths appearing a single time and more than 1.5% taken by the ten largest. The junction had 8 bases not matched to a gene; V was cut back by 9 bases and J by 4 bases. CDR3 length equals 13 residues. In germline, CDR1 is MNHEY, CDR2 SMNVEV (reference sequence). V and J are TRBV27 and TRBJ1-1; TRBD1 aligns across 7 bases. Sequenced material: PBMCs. The TCR originated in a woman aged 18-29 years in good health and CMV-seronegative. In DNA, the CDR3 is TGTGCCAGTTCCCAGGGGGGCGGCACTGAAGCTTTCTTT. It yields the protein CASSQGGGTEAFF.